Shown below are 5 T cell receptor beta chains from a single sample sequenced in a study of shared clonotypes between healthy human individuals. Some clones are missing from TCRdb's copy, which holds only in-frame ones; the method was immunoSEQ multiplex PCR. The table has approximately 2.4 million clones, under 97% seen once. The sample taken for sequencing was naive CD4+ T cells sorted from blood. Subset: CD45RA+ positively selected. All receptors come from a young man in good health.

This clone was detected only once. In nucleotides, the CDR3 is TGTGCCAGCAGCATCGGACTAGCGGTGAAGACCCAGTACTTC. Translating it yields CASSIGLAVKTQYF. The chain is built from TRBV7-2 and TRBJ2-5; TRBD2 matches 10 bases. Trimming at V came to 5 bases and at J to 6 bases, leaving 6 bases not matched to a gene. Germline-derived CDR1 and CDR2 are SGHTA and FQGNSA. The CDR3 has 14 residues.

The chain combines TRBV4-2 with TRBJ1-4; maybe TRBD1 (6 bases). Looked up from germline, CDR1 is LGHNA and CDR2 is YNFKEQ. The CDR3 extends over 15 amino acids. Trimming left V 0 bases short and J 5 bases short, with 10 bases between. The CDR3 DNA reads TGTGCCAGCAGCCAAGATAGGACAGTCAATGAAAAACTGTTTTTT. This encodes CASSQDRTVNEKLFF.

The rearrangement uses TRBV2 and TRBJ2-5; D might be TRBD1 or TRBD2, each matching 5 bases. The V and J ends lost 8 bases and 2 bases respectively, with 15 bases between them. CDR3 size: 14 residues. CDR1 is SNHLY and CDR2 is FYNNEI in the germline V gene. The CDR3 protein is CASGKGPLQETQYF. The CDR3 DNA follows: TGTGCCAGCGGAAAGGGACCGTTACAAGAGACCCAGTACTTC.

This chain connects TRBV6-1 to TRBJ1-5; D not certain. V was trimmed by 3 bases and J by 0 bases, leaving 18 bases between them. This CDR3 region has 18 residues. Germline V gene sequence: CDR1 MNHNS, CDR2 SASEGT. In DNA form, the CDR3 reads TGTGCCAGCAGTGAGTTGGGTGGAACTAGCAATAGCAATCAGCCCCAGCATTTT. As protein: CASSELGGTSNSNQPQHF.

This rearrangement joins TRBV28 to TRBJ2-7; TRBD1 aligns across 9 bases. Germline loops: CDR1 MDHEN, CDR2 SYDVKM. The junction had 4 bases not matched to a gene; V was cut back by 6 bases and J by 1 base. CDR3 size: 14 residues. The CDR3 sequence: CASRGTGTSYEQYF. CDR3 bases: TGTGCCAGCAGGGGGACAGGGACTTCCTACGAGCAGTACTTC.